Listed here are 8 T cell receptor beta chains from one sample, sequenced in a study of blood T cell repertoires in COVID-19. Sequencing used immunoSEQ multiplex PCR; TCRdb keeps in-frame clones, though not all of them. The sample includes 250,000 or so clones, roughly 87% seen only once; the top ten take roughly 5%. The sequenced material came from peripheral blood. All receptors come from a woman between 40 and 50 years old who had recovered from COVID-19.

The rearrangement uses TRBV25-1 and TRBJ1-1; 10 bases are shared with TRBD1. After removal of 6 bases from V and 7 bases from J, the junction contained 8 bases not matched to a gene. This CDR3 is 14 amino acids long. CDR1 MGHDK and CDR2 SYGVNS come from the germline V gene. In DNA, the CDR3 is TGTGCCAGCAGCGGGACAGGGGCGTTACTTGAAGCTTTCTTT. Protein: CASSGTGALLEAFF. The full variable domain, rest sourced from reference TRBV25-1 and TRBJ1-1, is EADIYQTPRYLVIGTGKKITLECSQTMGHDKMYWYQQDPGMELHLIHYSYGVNSTEKGDLSSESTVSRIRTEHFPLTLESARPSHTSQYLCASSGTGALLEAFFGQGTRLTVV.

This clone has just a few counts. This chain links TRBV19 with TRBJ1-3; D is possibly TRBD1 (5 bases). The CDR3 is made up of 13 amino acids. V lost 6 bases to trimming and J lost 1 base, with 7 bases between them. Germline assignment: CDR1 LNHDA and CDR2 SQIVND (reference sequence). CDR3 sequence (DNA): TGTGCCAGTAGGGGGGGGTCTGGAAACACCATATATTTT. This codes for CASRGGSGNTIYF.

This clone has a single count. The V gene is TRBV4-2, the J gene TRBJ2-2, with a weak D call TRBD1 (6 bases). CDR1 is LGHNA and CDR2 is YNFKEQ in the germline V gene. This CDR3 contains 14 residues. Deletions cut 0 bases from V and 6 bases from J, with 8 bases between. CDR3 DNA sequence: TGTGCCAGCAGCCAAGATCCAGGGGCCGGGGAGCTGTTTTTT. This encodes CASSQDPGAGELFF.

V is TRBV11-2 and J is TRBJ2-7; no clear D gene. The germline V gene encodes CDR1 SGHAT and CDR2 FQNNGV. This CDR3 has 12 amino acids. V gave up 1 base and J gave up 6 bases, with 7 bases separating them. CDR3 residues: CASSLGYSEQYF. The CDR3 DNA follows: TGTGCCAGCAGCTTAGGTTATTCCGAGCAGTACTTC.

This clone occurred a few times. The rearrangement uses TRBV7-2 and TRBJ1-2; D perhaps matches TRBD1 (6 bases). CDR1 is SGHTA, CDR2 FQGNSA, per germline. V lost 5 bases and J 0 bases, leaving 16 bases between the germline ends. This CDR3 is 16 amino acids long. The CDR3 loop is CASSPHSAGANYGYTF. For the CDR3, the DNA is TGTGCCAGCAGCCCTCATAGCGCAGGGGCTAACTATGGCTACACCTTC. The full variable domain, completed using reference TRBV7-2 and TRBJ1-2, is GAGVSQSPSNKVTEKGKDVELRCDPISGHTALYWYRQSLGQGLEFLIYFQGNSAPDKSGLPSDRFSAERTGGSVSTLTIQRTQQEDSAVYLCASSPHSAGANYGYTFGSGTRLTVV.

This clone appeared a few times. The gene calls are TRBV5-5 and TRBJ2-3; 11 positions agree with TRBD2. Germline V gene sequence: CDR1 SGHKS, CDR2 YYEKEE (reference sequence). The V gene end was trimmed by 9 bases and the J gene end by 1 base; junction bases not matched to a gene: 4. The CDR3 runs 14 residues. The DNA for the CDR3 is TGTGCCACGACTAGCGGGGCCCGCACAGATACGCAGTATTTT. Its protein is CATTSGARTDTQYF.

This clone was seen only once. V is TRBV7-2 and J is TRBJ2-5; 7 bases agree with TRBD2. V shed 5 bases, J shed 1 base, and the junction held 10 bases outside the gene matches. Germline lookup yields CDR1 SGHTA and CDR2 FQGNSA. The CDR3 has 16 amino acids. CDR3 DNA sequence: TGTGCCAGCAGCACGAGACTAGCCGATACCCAAGAGACCCAGTACTTC. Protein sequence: CASSTRLADTQETQYF.

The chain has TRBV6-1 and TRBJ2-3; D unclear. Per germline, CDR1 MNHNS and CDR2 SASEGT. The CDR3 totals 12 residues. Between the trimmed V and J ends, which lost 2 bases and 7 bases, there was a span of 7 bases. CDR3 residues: CASSEMGNTQYF. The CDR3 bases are TGTGCCAGCAGTGAAATGGGCAATACGCAGTATTTT.